The 8 T cell receptor beta chains in this list originate from one sample, sequenced in a study of T cells after yellow fever vaccination. TCRdb passed the 5' RACE reads through MiXCR, listing each CDR3 protein once. The table lists 500,000 to 650,000 distinct CDR3 sequences, 13% of them singletons. The sample in question was PBMCs, obtained on the day of the yellow fever booster vaccination. The receptors shown here come from a man younger than 45 who received the YFV17D yellow fever vaccine.

The DNA of the CDR3 is TGCAGTGCAGAGGGGATACAGGGGAACTATGGCTACACCTTC. Translated, it gives CSAEGIQGNYGYTF. This chain links TRBV20-1 with TRBJ1-2; 7 nucleotides match TRBD1. This CDR3 is built from 14 residues. The trim removed 6 bases at V and 2 bases at J, leaving 9 bases unmatched. Germline CDR1 and CDR2: DFQATT and SNEGSKA (reference sequence).

V is TRBV7-9 and J is TRBJ2-5; D is undetermined. The CDR3 contains 12 residues. V lost 3 bases and J lost 6, with 8 bases in between. CDR1 and CDR2 (germline): SEHNR, FQNEAQ (reference sequence). The CDR3 DNA sequence: TGTGCCAGCAGCTTTGATCCCCAGACCCAGTACTTC. This gives the protein CASSFDPQTQYF.

This clonotype was seen a handful of times. V gene TRBV20-1 combines with J gene TRBJ1-2, with no clear D. V lost 4 bases and J 2 bases, leaving 5 bases between the germline ends. Germline V gene data show CDR1 as DFQATT and CDR2 as SNEGSKA (reference sequence). This CDR3 region has 11 residues. The CDR3: CSANRNYGYTF. CDR3 coding DNA: TGCAGTGCTAATCGGAACTATGGCTACACCTTC.

This clonotype was detected only a few times. In DNA form, the CDR3 reads TGCAGCGCTGGGGACCCGGACAATGAGCAGTTCTTC. It encodes CSAGDPDNEQFF. The chain has TRBV29-1 and TRBJ2-1; TRBD1 or TRBD2 may be the D gene (5 bases each). Germline V gene lookup returns CDR1 SQVTM and CDR2 ANQGSEA. The CDR3 is 12 residues long. V was shortened by 7 bases and J by 5 bases, with 12 bases between the two germline ends.

The chain combines TRBV20-1 with TRBJ2-2, with D possibly TRBD1 on 5 matching bases. The CDR3 is made up of 12 amino acids. Trimming shortened V by 5 bases and J by 4 bases, and 8 bases separated the two germline ends. Per germline, CDR1 DFQATT and CDR2 SNEGSKA (reference sequence). CDR3 nucleotides: TGCAGTGCTCTAGGGGCCACCGGGGAGCTGTTTTTT. Translating gives CSALGATGELFF.

Turning to this clonotype: A much larger clone lies one base from this, so it may be a read error. The chain employs TRBV11-2 and TRBJ2-1; D is unresolved. The CDR3 has 14 amino acids. Trimming left V 0 bases short and J 0 bases short, with 3 bases between. Germline CDR1 reads SGHAT; CDR2 reads FQNNGV. CDR3 DNA sequence: TGTGCCAGCAGCTTAGACCACTCCTACAATGAGCAGTTCTTC. Protein sequence: CASSLDHSYNEQFF.

This clonotype was counted a few times. Its ends do not fully match the called genes, so a read error is possible. V and J are TRBV7-7 and TRBJ2-5, with a weak D call TRBD1 (6 bases). This CDR3 comprises 17 residues. Per germline, CDR1 SSHAT and CDR2 FNYEAQ (reference sequence). CDR3 sequence (DNA): TGTGCTAGCAGCTTACAACCGGGACACGGAGGTCAAGAGACCCAGTACTTC. Protein sequence: CASSLQPGHGGQETQYF.

The chain has TRBV7-2 and TRBJ1-1; D is unresolved. CDR3 length: 14 amino acids. Per the germline V gene, CDR1 is SGHTA and CDR2 is FQGNSA. Deletions cut 0 bases from V and 5 bases from J, with 10 bases between. The CDR3 DNA follows: TGTGCCAGCAGCTTAGCGACGGTGGGTACTGAAGCTTTCTTT. This encodes CASSLATVGTEAFF.